This is a list of T cell receptor beta chains from one sample in a study of breast tumors, draining lymph nodes, adjacent tissues. One entry per CDR3 protein results from TCRdb running MiXCR on the multiplex PCR reads. The table records some 14,000 distinct CDR3 sequences, approximately 50% of them present only once. Input material: tumor-adjacent breast tissue. These receptors were collected from a female donor with breast cancer. Some clones in this sample may be carry-over from other donors' samples. CDR3s include the opening cysteine and the closing phenylalanine or tryptophan. A D gene is named only where the DNA matches it firmly. Size is omitted from some rows. Given values are once, few, many or a class for expanded clones.

J,size,D,V,DNA,CDR3
TRBJ1-4,once,TRBD1,TRBV29-1,TGCAGCGCCCGACAGGGGATGGGGGAAAAACTGTTTTTT,CSARQGMGEKLFF
TRBJ2-3,.,.,TRBV5-1,TGCGCCAGCTTCTCAGGGGTTAGCACAGATACGCAGTATTTT,CASFSGVSTDTQYF
TRBJ1-3,.,.,TRBV12-3/TRBV12-4,TGTGCCAGCAGGGCTGAGGGGGGGATAGCTGGAAACACCATATATTTT,CASRAEGGIAGNTIYF
TRBJ1-4,.,.,TRBV7-2,TGTGCCAGCAGCTTTACGGGGGGCCGGGGTGGTTCGGGAAGGGAAAAACTGTTTTTT,CASSFTGGRGGSGREKLFF
TRBJ2-3,many,TRBD2,TRBV7-2,TGTGCCAGCAGCTTAGCACTAACTAGCGGCACAGATACGCAGTATTTT,CASSLALTSGTDTQYF
TRBJ1-5,.,TRBD1,TRBV7-3,TGTGCCAGCAGCCCCCTTCCCGGGACAGGGAAGGGGCCCCAGCATTTT,CASSPLPGTGKGPQHF
TRBJ2-5,.,TRBD2,TRBV29-1,TGCAGCGTTGAACGACTAGCGGGCCTCCAAGAGACCCAGTACTTC,CSVERLAGLQETQYF
TRBJ2-5,.,.,TRBV2,TGTGCCAGCAGTGGACAAGAAGAGACCCAGTACTTC,CASSGQEETQYF
TRBJ1-2,few,TRBD1,TRBV7-2,TGTGCCAGCAGCTTAGCTCCGGGACAGGGGAGGGGATATGGCTACACCTTC,CASSLAPGQGRGYGYTF
TRBJ2-3,.,.,TRBV5-4,TGTGCCAGCAGCTTGGTCGGGAGAGTCCAAGATACGCAGTATTTT,CASSLVGRVQDTQYF
TRBJ2-2,.,TRBD2,TRBV20-1,TGCAGTGCTAGATCTGCAGGCGGGAGGTTGCCCGGGGAGCTGTTTTTT,CSARSAGGRLPGELFF
TRBJ2-7,.,TRBD1,TRBV7-8,TGTGCCAGCAGCTTATCGGGGACAGTCGGCTACGAGCAGTACTTC,CASSLSGTVGYEQYF
TRBJ2-1,.,.,TRBV29-1,TGCAGCGTTGATGACGGGAATAGGCGATCTCAAAAGGCGTTCTTC,CSVDDGNRRSQKAFF
TRBJ2-3,many,.,TRBV5-8,TGTGCCAGCAGCTTGGATAGCACAGATACGCAGTATTTT,CASSLDSTDTQYF
TRBJ2-1,.,.,TRBV7-8,TGTGCCAGCAGCTTAGGGACAGATCCTAACAATGAGCAGTTCTTC,CASSLGTDPNNEQFF
TRBJ1-5,few,TRBD1,TRBV7-2,TGTGCCAGCAGAATAACAGGGGCTACTCAGCCCCAGCATTTT,CASRITGATQPQHF
TRBJ1-1,many,.,TRBV20-1,TGCAGTGCTAGAGACGGTATGCTAAACACTGAAGCTTTCTTT,CSARDGMLNTEAFF
TRBJ2-3,many,.,TRBV19,TGTGCCAGTAGTAAATCTACTGCACAAGATACGCAGTATTTT,CASSKSTAQDTQYF
TRBJ2-5,.,.,TRBV7-2,TGTGCCAGCAGCTTAGGACGCGGGACAGCCGTGGAGACCCAGTACTTC,CASSLGRGTAVETQYF
TRBJ1-3,once,.,TRBV14,TGTGCCAGCAGCCAAGGACTGTCAGGAAACACCATATATTTT,CASSQGLSGNTIYF
TRBJ2-7,many,.,TRBV20-1,TGCAGTGCTAGAGATCAGCCCAGACAGCCCTCCTACGAGCAGTACTTC,CSARDQPRQPSYEQYF
TRBJ2-2,.,.,TRBV7-9,TGTGCCAGCAGGAAACCTTCCATCGGGGAGCTGTTTTTT,CASRKPSIGELFF
TRBJ1-3,.,.,TRBV7-9,TGTGCCAGCAGGACAGATACAGGAAACACCATATATTTT,CASRTDTGNTIYF
TRBJ2-5,once,TRBD2,TRBV9,TGTGCCAGCAGCGCCCTAGCGGGGGGAGGAGAGACCCAGTACTTC,CASSALAGGGETQYF
TRBJ1-5,many,.,TRBV27,TGTGCCAGCAAAGGGCCGCTTAGCAATCAGCCCCAGCATTTT,CASKGPLSNQPQHF
TRBJ1-2,many,.,TRBV30,TGTGCCTGGAGTGTAGGGCAGGGAACGGGTGGCTACACCTTC,CAWSVGQGTGGYTF
TRBJ1-5,few,TRBD1,TRBV2,TGTGCCAGCGCGACAGGGGAAAATCAGCCCCAGCATTTT,CASATGENQPQHF
TRBJ2-2,medium-sized,TRBD2,TRBV7-7,TGTGCTAGCAGCTCCCTAGCGGGACCGAACACCGGGGAGCTGTTTTTT,CASSSLAGPNTGELFF
TRBJ1-2,.,TRBD1,TRBV25-1,TGTGCCAGCAGCGACAGGGCCGGGGATAACTATGGCTACACCTTC,CASSDRAGDNYGYTF
TRBJ2-7,.,TRBD2,TRBV20-1,TGCAGTGCTAGGACTAGCGGGAGTCCCGAGCAGTACTTC,CSARTSGSPEQYF
TRBJ2-5,large,TRBD1,TRBV5-6,TGTGCCAGCAGCTGGGGACAGGACCTAGAGACCCAGTACTTC,CASSWGQDLETQYF
TRBJ2-5,.,TRBD1,TRBV25-1,TGTGCCAGCACCGCCAGGGGGATAGGGATCCAAGAGACCCAGTACTTC,CASTARGIGIQETQYF
TRBJ2-1,many,TRBD2,TRBV11-3,TGTGCCAGCAGCTTAGGAGTAGCGGGCTTTACCTACAATGAGCAGTTCTTC,CASSLGVAGFTYNEQFF
TRBJ1-6,medium-sized,.,TRBV4-3,TGCGCCAGCAGCCAACGACGAGCAACCCGGGCTGACAATTCACCCCTCCACTTT,CASSQRRATRADNSPLHF
TRBJ1-2,.,.,TRBV29-1,TGCAGCGCCCCGGACCCCCGCGGGCGCGTAAACAATGGCTACACCTTC,CSAPDPRGRVNNGYTF
TRBJ2-6,.,TRBD1,TRBV3-1,TGTGCCAGCAGTTTCCAGGGGGCCGGGGCCAACGTCCTGACTTTC,CASSFQGAGANVLTF
TRBJ2-7,.,.,TRBV20-1,TGCAGTGCTCGCCCGCCCGCAGGGACGGGCTGGTACGAGCAGTACTTC,CSARPPAGTGWYEQYF
TRBJ1-2,many,.,TRBV6-5,TGTGCCAGCAGTTACCGGGGAACAAACTATGGCTACACCTTC,CASSYRGTNYGYTF
TRBJ2-6,.,TRBD1,TRBV5-8,TGTGCCAGCAGCCTGTGGACAGGGCCCCCCTCTGGCCCCAACGTCCTGACGTTC,CASSLWTGPPSGPNVLTF
TRBJ1-4,many,.,TRBV27,TGTGCCAGCAGTTCAAACAGGATGAGTGAAAAACTGTTTTTT,CASSSNRMSEKLFF
TRBJ1-5,once,.,TRBV6-5,TGTGCCAGCAGTTACGACAGAAATAGCAATCAGCCCCAGCATTTT,CASSYDRNSNQPQHF
TRBJ2-7,.,TRBD2,TRBV20-1,TGCAGTGCTAGTTCGCGCGGGAGGGGAGAGCAGTACTTC,CSASSRGRGEQYF
TRBJ1-6,.,TRBD1,TRBV6-6,TGTGCCAGCAGAGGACAGGGAGATTCACCCCTCCACTTT,CASRGQGDSPLHF
TRBJ2-7,medium-sized,.,TRBV5-1,TGCGCCAGCAGCTTGGGGACCGGTGAGGAGCAGTACTTC,CASSLGTGEEQYF